Shown below are 14 T cell receptor beta chains from a single sample sequenced in a study of blood T cells in healthy people across ages. Primers used in a second PCR of roughly 7 to 12 cycles were a sample-barcoded 5' primer and a J-beta primer mix. One entry per CDR3 protein, called by TCRdb with MiXCR from the 5' RACE reads. The profile shows under 1,000,000 distinct CDR3 sequences, under 40% of them singletons. Sequencing was done on a sample of blood. All receptors derive from a man between 18 and 29 years old in good health.

J is TRBJ2-1 and V is TRBV27, with 7 positions matching TRBD1. The junction had 5 bases not matched to a gene; V was cut back by 5 bases and J by 10 bases. Germline values: CDR1 MNHEY, CDR2 SMNVEV (reference sequence). There are 12 residues in the CDR3. CDR3 sequence: CASSRQGREQFF. The DNA of the CDR3 is TGTGCCAGCAGTCGACAGGGACGCGAGCAGTTCTTC.

The table lists this clonotype with a few counts. This chain connects TRBV4-2 to TRBJ2-2; D is unclear. This CDR3 has 16 residues. Trimming cost V 1 base and J 1 base, with 10 bases left between them. Looked up from germline, CDR1 is LGHNA and CDR2 is YNFKEQ. CDR3 sequence (DNA): TGTGCCAGCAGCCAAGGGGTAATTCAGAACACCGGGGAGCTGTTTTTT. Residues: CASSQGVIQNTGELFF.

The rearrangement links TRBV7-6 to TRBJ1-1, with D tentatively TRBD1 (5 bases). The length of the CDR3 is 15 residues. The V end lost 1 base, the J end lost 4 bases, and 13 bases lay between the germline ends. Germline loops: CDR1 SGHVS, CDR2 FNYEAQ. In DNA, the CDR3 is TGTGCCAGCAGCTTAGAGGCAGGGCCGAGCACTGAAGCTTTCTTT. Translating gives CASSLEAGPSTEAFF.

This clonotype was seen a handful of times. The V gene is TRBV7-3, the J gene TRBJ1-2; no reliable D call. The CDR3 runs 15 residues. With 1 base removed from V and 4 bases from J, the gap between germline ends came to 13 bases. Germline V gene lookup returns CDR1 SGHTA and CDR2 FQGTGA. The DNA of the CDR3 is TGTGCCAGCAGCTTAAATGCAGTGGGGTCCTATGGCTACACCTTC. Its protein product is CASSLNAVGSYGYTF.

As regards this clonotype: This sequence may be a read error, since a much larger clone differs from it by one base. V usage is TRBV6-5 and J usage is TRBJ2-7; D gene uncertain. This CDR3 is built from 13 residues. V shed 4 bases and J shed 3 bases, with 10 bases lying between them. Germline loops: CDR1 MNHEY, CDR2 SVGAGI. CDR3 in DNA: TGTGCCAGCAGTTTTTCTCGCAGCTACGAGCAGTACTTC. This encodes CASSFSRSYEQYF.

In its sample, this clonotype was seen many times. The chain couples TRBV29-1 to TRBJ2-3; D is ambiguous. The germline V gene encodes CDR1 SQVTM and CDR2 ANQGSEA. V was cut by 3 bases and J by 4 bases, with 11 bases left in between. The CDR3 covers 13 residues. The CDR3 protein is CSVDPRLADTQYF. As DNA, the CDR3 is TGCAGCGTTGACCCAAGACTGGCAGATACGCAGTATTTT.

This clonotype has only a few counts. V usage is TRBV4-3 and J usage is TRBJ1-6; unclear D gene. The CDR3 consists of 13 residues. Germline V CDR1 and CDR2: LGHNA, YSLEER. V shed 0 bases and J shed 10 bases, with 7 bases lying between them. The CDR3 DNA follows: TGCGCCAGCAGCCAAGATGGGCGATCACCCCTCCACTTT. Translation gives CASSQDGRSPLHF.

The chain has TRBV29-1 and TRBJ2-7; D is possibly TRBD1 (5 bases). V was trimmed by 1 base and J by 1 base, leaving 14 bases between them. Per the germline V gene, CDR1 is SQVTM and CDR2 is ANQGSEA. The length of the CDR3 is 15 residues. DNA for the CDR3: TGCAGCGTTGAAGTTCTGCAGGGCCCTTCCTACGAGCAGTACTTC. Protein: CSVEVLQGPSYEQYF.

The gene calls are TRBV7-2 and TRBJ2-6; D is uncertain. The CDR3 runs 17 residues. The V and J ends lost 5 bases and 1 base respectively, with 15 bases between them. Germline V lookup: CDR1 SGHTA, CDR2 FQGNSA. The CDR3 sequence: CASSPLVGTSGANVLTF. DNA of the CDR3: TGTGCCAGCAGCCCCCTAGTGGGTACGTCTGGGGCCAACGTCCTGACTTTC.

The chain has TRBV29-1 and TRBJ2-3; unclear D gene. Germline V gene lookup returns CDR1 SQVTM and CDR2 ANQGSEA. The CDR3 sequence is 10 residues long. Trimming took off 7 bases at V and 2 bases at J, with 4 bases between the two ends. CDR3 nucleotides: TGCAGCGGGTACACAGATACGCAGTATTTT. Protein sequence: CSGYTDTQYF.

The chain is built from TRBV4-3 and TRBJ2-1; TRBD2 matches at 8 bases. With 3 bases clipped from V and 8 bases from J, the junction kept 15 bases outside the gene matches. Germline V lookup: CDR1 LGHNA, CDR2 YSLEER. CDR3 size: 17 residues. DNA of the CDR3: TGCGCCAGCAGCCAGGAAACCCGGCTAGCGGGCAAAGATGAGCAGTTCTTC. Its protein is CASSQETRLAGKDEQFF.

The CDR3 DNA reads TGTGCCAGCAGCCAAGGACTAGCGGGGGAGCACTACAATGAGCAGTTCTTC. Translation gives CASSQGLAGEHYNEQFF. This chain links TRBV9 with TRBJ2-1; 13 bases agree with TRBD2. The CDR3 extends over 17 amino acids. V shed 4 bases and J 3 bases; nucleotides not matched to a gene: 7. Per germline, CDR1 SGDLS and CDR2 YYNGEE.

This clonotype has more than one count but fewer than ten. The V and J genes are TRBV25-1 and TRBJ2-1; 8 positions agree with TRBD2. V gave up 2 bases and J gave up 7 bases; unmatched junction bases: 7. The CDR3 length is 15 residues. Germline V gene sequence: CDR1 MGHDK, CDR2 SYGVNS. This CDR3 is CASSEITGGRNEQFF. The DNA for the CDR3 is TGTGCCAGCAGTGAAATAACGGGGGGGAGGAATGAGCAGTTCTTC.

The chain carries TRBV7-2 and TRBJ2-6; D unresolved. V was clipped by 4 bases and J by 0 bases, with 7 bases between them. There are 15 residues in the CDR3. Germline V gene sequence: CDR1 SGHTA, CDR2 FQGNSA. The CDR3 DNA reads TGTGCCAGCAGCTCTGGTCCCTCTGGGGCCAACGTCCTGACTTTC. Protein sequence: CASSSGPSGANVLTF.